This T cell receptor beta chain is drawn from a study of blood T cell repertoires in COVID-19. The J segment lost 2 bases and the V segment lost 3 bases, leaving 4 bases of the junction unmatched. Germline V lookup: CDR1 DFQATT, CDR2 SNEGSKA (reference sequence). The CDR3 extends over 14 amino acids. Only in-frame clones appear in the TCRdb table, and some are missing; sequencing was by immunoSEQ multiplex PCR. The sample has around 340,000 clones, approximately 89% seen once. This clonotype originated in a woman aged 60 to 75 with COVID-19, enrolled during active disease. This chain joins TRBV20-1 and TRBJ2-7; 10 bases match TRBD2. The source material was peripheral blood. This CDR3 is CSASSSGGTYEQYF. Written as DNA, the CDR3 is TGCAGTGCTAGTAGTAGCGGGGGGACCTACGAGCAGTACTTC.